This T cell receptor (beta chain) stems from a study of Graves' ophthalmopathy and Graves' hyperthyroidism. Other autoimmune disease, uncontrolled infection, pregnancy and lactation led to exclusion. Establishment of the diagnosis relied upon clinical symptoms, serum thyroxine, TRAb, thyroid ultrasound and orbital computed tomography. Per germline, CDR1 LGHNA and CDR2 YNFKEQ. V shed 4 bases and J shed 8 bases, with 15 bases lying between them. CDR3 length: 15 amino acids. Researchers took RNA transcripts and amplified TCR beta CDR3 regions from them. An initial RT-PCR round employing HTBI primers preceded a second-round multiplex PCR. Each CDR3 protein gets one entry after TCRdb re-called the multiplex PCR reads with MiXCR. The table lists 450,000 to 600,000 distinct CDR3 sequences, less than 40% of them singletons.

The sample was peripheral blood or thyroid tissue (not recorded which). The chain couples TRBV4-2 to TRBJ1-6, with D unresolved. This clonotype was obtained from an adult man with Graves' hyperthyroidism. This CDR3 reads CASSRESSGYSPLHF. The CDR3 DNA reads as TGTGCCAGCAGCCGAGAGTCATCGGGGTATTCACCCCTCCACTTT.